This T cell receptor beta chain was profiled in a study of T cells in localized non-small cell lung cancer. Comment on this clone: Its antigen is not identified.

Overall study results and limits: A median about 54 of the top 100 tumor clones appeared in adjacent lung. Higher adjacent-lung clonality was associated with shorter survival. Only one tumor region was sequenced, so heterogeneity remains possible.

Data came from immunoSEQ multiplex PCR; TCRdb stores just in-frame clones and leaves some out. In the table there are about 78,000 clones, just under 85% of which are singletons. This CDR3 contains 14 residues. V was cut by 5 bases and J by 0 bases, with 11 bases left in between. Germline V gene lookup returns CDR1 SNHLY and CDR2 FYNNEI. This chain links TRBV2 with TRBJ2-7, with D possibly TRBD1 on 8 matching bases. The sequences come from peripheral blood, collected before any cancer treatment. The TCR comes from a man aged 40 to 70 with stage I lung adenocarcinoma. The CDR3 sequence: CASSTGGASYEQYF. CDR3 bases: TGTGCCAGCAGTACAGGGGGGGCCTCCTACGAGCAGTACTTC.